A single sample is the source of the 13 T cell receptor beta chains below, sequenced in a study of T cell repertoires in ileal Crohn's disease. Data came from immunoSEQ multiplex PCR; TCRdb stores just in-frame clones and leaves some out. The sample comprises 9,500 to 15,000 clones, around three quarters of which are singletons, and roughly 4.5% rests with the top ten. Specimen: ileal tissue. Receptors were obtained from an adult with Crohn's disease.

The chain is built from TRBV5-4 and TRBJ2-2; possibly TRBD1 for D (5 bases). The germline CDR1 and CDR2 sequences are SGHNT and YYREEE (reference sequence). The CDR3 is 15 amino acids. The V end lost 2 bases, the J end lost 6 bases, and 14 bases lay between the germline ends. The CDR3 nucleotides read TGTGCCAGCAGCTTAGACAGTGTTCGTCCCGGGGAGCTGTTTTTT. Translating it yields CASSLDSVRPGELFF.

The chain is built from TRBV7-9 and TRBJ2-2; D perhaps matches TRBD1 (6 bases). Germline lookup yields CDR1 SEHNR and CDR2 FQNEAQ (reference sequence). V lost 2 bases to trimming and J lost 2 bases, with 9 bases between them. The CDR3 runs 15 residues. The CDR3 sequence: CASSLTGRNTGELFF. Written as DNA, the CDR3 is TGTGCCAGCAGCTTAACAGGGCGTAACACCGGGGAGCTGTTTTTT. Looking up the rest from reference TRBV7-9 and TRBJ2-2 gives the full variable domain: DTGVSQNPRHKITKRGQNVTFRCDPISEHNRLYWYRQTLGQGPEFLTYFQNEAQLEKSRLLSDRFSAERPKGSFSTLEIQRTEQGDSAMYLCASSLTGRNTGELFFGEGSRLTVL.

The chain has TRBV6-1 and TRBJ1-5; 7 positions agree with TRBD1. CDR1 MNHNS and CDR2 SASEGT come from the germline V gene. The CDR3 is 15 amino acids. Germline trimming cut 4 bases from V and 12 bases from J; bases unmatched to any gene: 15. The CDR3 spells CASSVSGTASGYQHF. The CDR3 nucleotides are TGTGCCAGCAGTGTATCCGGGACAGCGTCTGGGTACCAGCATTTT.

V usage is TRBV7-9 and J usage is TRBJ1-4, with 7 bases lining up with TRBD1. CDR3 length equals 14 residues. V lost 5 bases, J lost 8 bases, and 8 bases stayed unmatched. Germline V CDR1 and CDR2: SEHNR, FQNEAQ (reference sequence). DNA of the CDR3: TGTGCCAGCAGCCTCACAGGGGCCGGGGAAAAACTGTTTTTT. Residues: CASSLTGAGEKLFF.

This clone showed up just once. This chain uses TRBV5-1 with TRBJ2-3; 9 nucleotides agree with TRBD1. This CDR3 has 15 residues. CDR1 and CDR2 (germline): SGHRS, YFSETQ. Trimming removed 0 bases from V and 3 bases from J; junction bases left unmatched: 2. The CDR3 is CASSLGQGVTDTQYF. The DNA of the CDR3 is TGCGCCAGCAGCTTGGGACAGGGGGTGACAGATACGCAGTATTTT. The whole variable domain, filled in from reference TRBV5-1 and TRBJ2-3, reads KAGVTQTPRYLIKTRGQQVTLSCSPISGHRSVSWYQQTPGQGLQFLFEYFSETQRNKGNFPGRFSGRQFSNSRSEMNVSTLELGDSALYLCASSLGQGVTDTQYFGPGTRLTVL.

The chain has TRBV11-2 and TRBJ1-1; D is unclear. With 0 bases removed from V and 6 bases from J, the gap between germline ends came to 8 bases. CDR1 and CDR2 from the germline V gene are SGHAT and FQNNGV. The CDR3 contains 13 residues. CDR3 in amino acids: CASSLEPGAEAFF. The CDR3 DNA is TGTGCCAGCAGCTTAGAACCCGGAGCTGAAGCTTTCTTT. The whole variable domain, remainder taken from reference TRBV11-2 and TRBJ1-1, is EAGVAQSPRYKIIEKRQSVAFWCNPISGHATLYWYQQILGQGPKLLIQFQNNGVVDDSQLPKDRFSAERLKGVDSTLKIQPAKLEDSAVYLCASSLEPGAEAFFGQGTRLTVV.

The chain combines TRBV5-6 with TRBJ2-5, with 10 bases lining up with TRBD2. CDR1 SGHDT and CDR2 YYEEEE come from the germline V gene. This CDR3 contains 16 residues. Germline trimming cut 0 bases from V and 6 bases from J; bases unmatched to any gene: 8. In DNA, the CDR3 is TGTGCCAGCAGCTTGGGCAGCGGGAGGGCCTCGAAGACCCAGTACTTC. Translation gives CASSLGSGRASKTQYF.

The V call is TRBV6-1, the J call TRBJ1-6; 7 nucleotides line up with TRBD1. J was trimmed by 12 bases and V by 6 bases; bases with no gene match: 5. The V gene's germline CDR1 is MNHNS and CDR2 SASEGT. This CDR3 is 12 amino acids long. DNA for the CDR3: TGTGCCAGCAGGGTACAGGGGAAACCCCTCCACTTT. Translating gives CASRVQGKPLHF.

The chain combines TRBV9 with TRBJ1-5; 10 nucleotides match TRBD1. The junction had 2 bases not matched to a gene; V was cut back by 3 bases and J by 2 bases. CDR1 is SGDLS, CDR2 YYNGEE, per germline. This CDR3 comprises 15 residues. CDR3 amino acids: CASSATGGGNQPQHF. The CDR3 DNA reads TGTGCCAGCAGCGCGACAGGGGGCGGCAATCAGCCCCAGCATTTT.

CDR3 coding DNA: TGTGCCAGCAGTTTACGGCTAGCGGGAGACTACAATGAGCAGTTCTTC. Translating gives CASSLRLAGDYNEQFF. The chain recombines TRBV28 with TRBJ2-1; 10 bases align to TRBD2. CDR3 size: 16 residues. Germline loops: CDR1 MDHEN, CDR2 SYDVKM. V gave up 2 bases and J gave up 3 bases; unmatched junction bases: 4.

The chain combines TRBV6-1 with TRBJ1-2; the D is unclear. The germline V gene has CDR1 MNHNS and CDR2 SASEGT. The V gene lost 11 bases and the J gene lost 5 bases, with 9 bases spanning the gap. There are 10 residues in the CDR3. The CDR3 bases are TGTGCCGCCTTGGAGTATGGCTACACCTTC. This codes for CAALEYGYTF.

The chain carries TRBV25-1 and TRBJ2-5, with 7 bases that match TRBD1. Germline values: CDR1 MGHDK, CDR2 SYGVNS. The CDR3 has 14 amino acids. With 8 bases clipped from V and 0 bases from J, the junction kept 6 bases outside the gene matches. The DNA of the CDR3 is TGTGCCAGCGGAAAACAGGGGCACCAAGAGACCCAGTACTTC. Translation gives CASGKQGHQETQYF.

The gene calls are TRBV19 and TRBJ1-2, with D possibly being TRBD1 (6 bases). Trimming took off 4 bases at V and 8 bases at J, with 11 bases between the two ends. CDR3 length: 12 residues. Germline V CDR1 and CDR2: LNHDA, SQIVND (reference sequence). CDR3 residues: CASSTIQGGYTF. In DNA form, the CDR3 reads TGTGCCAGTAGTACGATACAGGGCGGCTACACCTTC.